This record concerns one T cell receptor beta chain sequence. This record comes from a study of blood T cell repertoires in COVID-19. TCRdb keeps only in-frame clones here, not all; method: immunoSEQ multiplex PCR. The repertoire includes around 70,000 clones, about 90% of them detected once, and under 6.5% sits in the top ten. Trimming removed 6 bases from V and 13 bases from J, with 18 bases in between. The CDR3 extends over 12 amino acids. Germline assignment: CDR1 SGHTA and CDR2 FQGNSA. The genes are TRBV7-2 and TRBJ1-2; the D is unclear. The source of this sequence is a human donor in a cohort sampled during active COVID-19. The sequenced material came from peripheral blood. The CDR3, as DNA: TGTGCCAGCAGTCCAAACCTGAGACTCAGCACCTTC. Amino acids: CASSPNLRLSTF.